Listed below are T cell receptor beta chains from one sample, sequenced in a study of OX40 agonist ivuxolimab in advanced cancers. Method: immunoSEQ multiplex PCR; TCRdb's copy keeps in-frame clones and lacks some. There are 40,000 to 50,000 clones in the sample; roughly 90% occur only once, and under 0.7% lies in the top ten. The source was CD4+ or CD8+ T cells sorted from blood, collected in a trial of the OX40 agonist ivuxolimab. These receptors were taken from an adult with an advanced solid tumor such as melanoma, head and neck, liver or kidney cancer. The CDR3 runs from the conserved cysteine through the conserved F or W. Fields, in order: clone size, V gene, J gene, D gene, CDR3 protein, CDR3 DNA. D genes are given only for firm matches. Clone size is not always given. Where it is, it says once, few, many or a class for expanded clones.

-,TRBV7-9,TRBJ2-2,-,CASSLRRGTGELFF,TGTGCCAGCAGCCTAAGGAGGGGGACCGGGGAGCTGTTTTTT
-,TRBV5-1,TRBJ1-5,-,CASSLGGGGSNQPQHF,TGCGCCAGCAGCTTGGGGGGGGGCGGTAGCAATCAGCCCCAGCATTTT
once,TRBV5-1,TRBJ2-1,TRBD1,CASSGATGGSYNEQFF,TGCGCCAGCAGCGGGGCGACAGGGGGTTCCTACAATGAGCAGTTCTTC
-,TRBV6-6,TRBJ2-1,-,CASNTDSRNEQFF,TGTGCCAGCAATACAGACTCTAGGAATGAGCAGTTCTTC
-,TRBV7-3,TRBJ2-3,TRBD2,CASSTQRGTQYF,TGTGCCAGCAGCACACAGCGGGGTACGCAGTATTTT
-,TRBV5-1,TRBJ2-6,TRBD1,CASSPAQGASGANVLTF,TGCGCCAGCAGCCCGGCCCAGGGGGCATCTGGGGCCAACGTCCTGACTTTC
-,TRBV2,TRBJ1-2,-,CASRTETYYGYTF,TGTGCCAGCAGAACAGAGACTTACTATGGCTACACCTTC
-,TRBV7-9,TRBJ2-5,-,CASSHSGVGQETQYF,TGTGCCAGCAGCCATTCGGGGGTTGGCCAAGAGACCCAGTACTTC
-,TRBV4-3,TRBJ2-3,-,CASSQERADTQYF,TGCGCCAGCAGCCAAGAACGGGCAGATACGCAGTATTTT
-,TRBV19,TRBJ1-2,-,CASSPTGYYGYTF,TGTGCCAGTAGCCCAACAGGTTACTATGGCTACACCTTC
-,TRBV9,TRBJ2-2,-,CASSVHTGELFF,TGTGCCAGCAGCGTCCACACCGGGGAGCTGTTTTTT
-,TRBV10-3,TRBJ2-1,-,CASQVGENEQFF,TGTGCCTCCCAAGTCGGGGAAAATGAGCAGTTCTTC
-,TRBV7-2,TRBJ1-3,TRBD1,CASRAGTALLGNTIYF,TGTGCCAGCAGGGCCGGGACAGCCCTTCTTGGAAACACCATATATTTT
-,TRBV7-2,TRBJ2-3,-,CASSLSIRLVVQYF,TGTGCCAGCAGCTTAAGCATCCGCTTGGTGGTGCAGTATTTT
-,TRBV7-2,TRBJ2-7,-,CASSLAGGSTYEQYF,TGTGCCAGCAGCTTAGCCGGGGGCTCCACCTACGAGCAGTACTTC
once,TRBV15,TRBJ2-3,-,CATSSVSLTDTQYF,TGTGCCACCAGCTCCGTTTCTCTCACAGATACGCAGTATTTT
once,TRBV4-2,TRBJ1-2,TRBD1,CASSRDRDTNYGYTF,TGTGCCAGCAGCCGCGACAGGGATACTAACTATGGCTACACCTTC